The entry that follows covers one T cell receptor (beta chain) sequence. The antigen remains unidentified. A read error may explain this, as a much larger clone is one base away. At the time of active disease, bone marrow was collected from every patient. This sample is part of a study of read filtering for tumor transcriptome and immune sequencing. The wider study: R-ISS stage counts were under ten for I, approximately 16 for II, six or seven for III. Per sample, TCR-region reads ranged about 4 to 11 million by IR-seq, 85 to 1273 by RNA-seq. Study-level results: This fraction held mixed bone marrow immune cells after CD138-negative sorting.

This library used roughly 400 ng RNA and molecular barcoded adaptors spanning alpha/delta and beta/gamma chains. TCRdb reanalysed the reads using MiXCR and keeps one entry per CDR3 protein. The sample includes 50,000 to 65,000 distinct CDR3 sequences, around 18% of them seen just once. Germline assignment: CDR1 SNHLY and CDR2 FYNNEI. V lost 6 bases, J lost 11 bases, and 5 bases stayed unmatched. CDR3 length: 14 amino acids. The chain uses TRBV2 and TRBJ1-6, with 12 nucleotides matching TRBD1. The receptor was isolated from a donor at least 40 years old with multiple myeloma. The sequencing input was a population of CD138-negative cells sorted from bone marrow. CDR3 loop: CASRGQGANPPLHF. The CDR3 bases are TGTGCCAGCAGGGGACAGGGGGCGAATCCACCCCTCCACTTT. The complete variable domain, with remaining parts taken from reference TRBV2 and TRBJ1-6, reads EPEVTQTPSHQVTQMGQEVILRCVPISNHLYFYWYRQILGQKVEFLVSFYNNEISEKSEIFDDQFSVERPDGSNFTLKIRSTKLEDSAMYFCASRGQGANPPLHFGNGTRLTVT.